Here is one TCR beta chain with its context. Its antigen is not known. The data derive from a study of identical twins. This CDR3 contains 13 residues. Germline CDR1 is LNHDA and CDR2 is SQIVND (reference sequence). Trimming removed 7 bases from V and 0 bases from J; junction bases left unmatched: 2. Using its own MiXCR run on the 5' RACE reads, TCRdb lists one record per CDR3 protein. The data contain around 1.7 million distinct CDR3 sequences, more than 30% of them seen just once; the ten biggest clones take up under 0.35%. Broader study findings: Invariant MAIT and iNKT cells may have partly biased zero-insertion analyses. Monozygotic twin pairs showed more out-of-frame TCR alpha sharing than models estimated.

The sequencing sample was made of cord blood. The TCR was taken from a newborn girl in good health. The chain couples TRBV19 to TRBJ1-2; TRBD1 aligns across 7 bases. Written as DNA, the CDR3 is TGTGCCAGTAAGACAGGGTCTAACTATGGCTACACCTTC. The encoded protein is CASKTGSNYGYTF.